A single T cell receptor beta chain is shown here with its context. What it binds is unknown. The trim removed 6 bases at V and 5 bases at J, leaving 14 bases unmatched. The CDR3 length is 16 residues. CDR1 is SGHAT and CDR2 is FQNNGV in the germline V gene. These data originate in a study of T-cell reconstitution after alpha-beta-depleted transplantation in children. Broader study findings: High day-60 TCRbeta diversity in some patients came from surviving recipient T cells and thymic progenitors. From newly produced T cells came most of the T-cell counts and diversity one year after transplant. Expanded graft clones numbering several hundred reportedly gave rise to alpha-beta T cells about two months after transplant.

The authors prepared the TCRbeta library with unique molecular identifiers. TCRdb reanalysed the PCR reads using MiXCR and keeps one entry per CDR3 protein. The sample holds about 600,000 distinct CDR3 sequences; 20% to 25% are singletons and the top ten take 13% to 15%. V is TRBV11-2 and J is TRBJ2-5, with TRBD2 identical over 8 bases. The sequence came from a boy in the first two years of life who had a stem cell transplant for acute myeloid leukemia, so the T cells may come from the graft donor. Sequences were derived from PBMCs, mostly from graft donor cells, sampled 360 days after TCRalphabeta/CD19-depleted stem cell transplant. This CDR3 is CASSLGLGAMGETQYF. CDR3 bases: TGTGCCAGCAGTTTGGGACTAGGCGCTATGGGGGAGACCCAGTACTTC.